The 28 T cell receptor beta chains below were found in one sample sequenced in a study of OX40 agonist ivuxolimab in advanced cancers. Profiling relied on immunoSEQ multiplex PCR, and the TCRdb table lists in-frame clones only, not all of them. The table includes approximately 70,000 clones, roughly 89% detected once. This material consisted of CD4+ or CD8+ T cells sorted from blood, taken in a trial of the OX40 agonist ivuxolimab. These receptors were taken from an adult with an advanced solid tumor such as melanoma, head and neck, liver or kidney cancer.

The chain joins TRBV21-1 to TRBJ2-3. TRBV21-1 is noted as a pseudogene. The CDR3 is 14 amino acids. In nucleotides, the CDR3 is TGTGCCAGCACCCGAGGACGGCTCACAGATACGCAGTATTTT. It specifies CASTRGRLTDTQYF.

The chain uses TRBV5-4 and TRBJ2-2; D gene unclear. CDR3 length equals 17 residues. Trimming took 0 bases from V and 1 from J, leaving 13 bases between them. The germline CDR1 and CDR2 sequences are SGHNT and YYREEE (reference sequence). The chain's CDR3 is CASSLAARSKNTGELFF. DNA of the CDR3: TGTGCCAGCAGCTTGGCCGCGCGGTCAAAGAACACCGGGGAGCTGTTTTTT.

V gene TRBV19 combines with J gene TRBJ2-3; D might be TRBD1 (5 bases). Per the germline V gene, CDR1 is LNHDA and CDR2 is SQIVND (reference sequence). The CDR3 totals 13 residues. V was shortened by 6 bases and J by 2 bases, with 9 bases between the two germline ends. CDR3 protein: CASRQDPTDTQYF. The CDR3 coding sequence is TGTGCCAGTAGACAGGACCCCACAGATACGCAGTATTTT. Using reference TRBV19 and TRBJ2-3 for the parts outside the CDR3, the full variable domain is DGGITQSPKYLFRKEGQNVTLSCEQNLNHDAMYWYRQDPGQGLRLIYYSQIVNDFQKGDIAEGYSVSREKKESFPLTVTSAQKNPTAFYLCASRQDPTDTQYFGPGTRLTVL.

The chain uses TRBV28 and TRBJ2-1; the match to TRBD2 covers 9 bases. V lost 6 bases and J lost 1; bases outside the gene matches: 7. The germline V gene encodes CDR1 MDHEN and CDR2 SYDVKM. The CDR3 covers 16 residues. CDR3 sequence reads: CASSSSGGRSYNEQFF. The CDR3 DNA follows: TGTGCCAGCAGCAGCAGCGGGGGGCGTTCCTACAATGAGCAGTTCTTC. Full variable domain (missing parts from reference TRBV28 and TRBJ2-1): DVKVTQSSRYLVKRTGEKVFLECVQDMDHENMFWYRQDPGLGLRLIYFSYDVKMKEKGDIPEGYSVSREKKERFSLILESASTNQTSMYLCASSSSGGRSYNEQFFGPGTRLTVL.

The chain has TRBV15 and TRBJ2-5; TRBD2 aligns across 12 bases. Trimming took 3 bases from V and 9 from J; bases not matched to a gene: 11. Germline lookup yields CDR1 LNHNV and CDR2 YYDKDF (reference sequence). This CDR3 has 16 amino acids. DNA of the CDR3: TGTGCCACCAGCAGGTCCCCCGCTAGCGGGGGGGCCTCCCAGTACTTC. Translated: CATSRSPASGGASQYF.

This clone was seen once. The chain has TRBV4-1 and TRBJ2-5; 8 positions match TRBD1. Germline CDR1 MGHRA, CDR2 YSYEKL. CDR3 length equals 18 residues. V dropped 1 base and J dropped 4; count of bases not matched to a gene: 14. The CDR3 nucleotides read TGCGCCAGCAGCCAAGTGGGAGGACAGGGAGATTCTGGAGAGACCCAGTACTTC. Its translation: CASSQVGGQGDSGETQYF.

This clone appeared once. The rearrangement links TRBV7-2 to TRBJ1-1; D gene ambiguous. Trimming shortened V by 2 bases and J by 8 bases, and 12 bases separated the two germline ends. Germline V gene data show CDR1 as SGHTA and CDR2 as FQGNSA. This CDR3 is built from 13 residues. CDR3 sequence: CASSLTGQREAFF. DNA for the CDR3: TGTGCCAGCAGCTTAACGGGCCAGAGGGAAGCTTTCTTT.

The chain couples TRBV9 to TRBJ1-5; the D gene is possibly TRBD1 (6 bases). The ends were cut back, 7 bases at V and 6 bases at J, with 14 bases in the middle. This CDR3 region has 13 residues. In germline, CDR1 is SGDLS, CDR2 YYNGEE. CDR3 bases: TGTGCCAGCGGCGGGGGGCAAGGTCAGCCCCAGCATTTT. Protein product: CASGGGQGQPQHF.

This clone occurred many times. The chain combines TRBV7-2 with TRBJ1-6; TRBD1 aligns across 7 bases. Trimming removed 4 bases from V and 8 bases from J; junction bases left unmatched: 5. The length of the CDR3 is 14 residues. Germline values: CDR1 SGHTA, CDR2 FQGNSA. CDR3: CASSSKGADSPLHF. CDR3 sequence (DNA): TGTGCCAGCAGCTCCAAGGGGGCGGATTCACCCCTCCACTTT. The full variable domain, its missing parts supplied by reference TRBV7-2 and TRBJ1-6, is GAGVSQSPSNKVTEKGKDVELRCDPISGHTALYWYRQSLGQGLEFLIYFQGNSAPDKSGLPSDRFSAERTGGSVSTLTIQRTQQEDSAVYLCASSSKGADSPLHFGNGTRLTVT.

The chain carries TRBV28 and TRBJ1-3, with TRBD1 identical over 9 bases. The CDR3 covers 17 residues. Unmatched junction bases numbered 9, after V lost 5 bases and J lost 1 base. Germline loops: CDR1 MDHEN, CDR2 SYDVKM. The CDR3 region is CASSKRQGVESGNTIYF. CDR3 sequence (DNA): TGTGCCAGCAGTAAACGACAGGGGGTCGAGTCTGGAAACACCATATATTTT.

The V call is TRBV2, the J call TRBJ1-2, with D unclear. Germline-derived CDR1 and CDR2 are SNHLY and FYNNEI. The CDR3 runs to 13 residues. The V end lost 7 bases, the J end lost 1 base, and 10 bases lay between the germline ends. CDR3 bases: TGTGCCAGCATCAGCTGGGGTAACTATGGCTACACCTTC. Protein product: CASISWGNYGYTF.

The CDR3 DNA reads as TGTGCCAGCAGGGTTTATGGCTACACCTTC. It codes for CASRVYGYTF. The chain carries TRBV7-2 and TRBJ1-2; unclear D gene. V lost 6 bases and J 5 bases, leaving 4 bases between the germline ends. The CDR3 consists of 10 residues. Germline V gives CDR1 SGHTA, CDR2 FQGNSA.

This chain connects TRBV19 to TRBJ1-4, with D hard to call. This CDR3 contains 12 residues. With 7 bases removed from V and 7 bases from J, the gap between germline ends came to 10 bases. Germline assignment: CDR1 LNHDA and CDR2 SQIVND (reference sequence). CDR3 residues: CASTPGREKLFF. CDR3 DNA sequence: TGTGCCAGTACCCCCGGCCGTGAAAAACTGTTTTTT. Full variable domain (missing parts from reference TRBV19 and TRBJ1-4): DGGITQSPKYLFRKEGQNVTLSCEQNLNHDAMYWYRQDPGQGLRLIYYSQIVNDFQKGDIAEGYSVSREKKESFPLTVTSAQKNPTAFYLCASTPGREKLFFGSGTQLSVL.

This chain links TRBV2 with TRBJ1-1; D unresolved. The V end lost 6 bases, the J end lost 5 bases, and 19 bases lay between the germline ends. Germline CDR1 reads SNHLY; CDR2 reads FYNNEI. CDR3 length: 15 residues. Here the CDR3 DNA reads TGTGCCAGCAGGGCGGAGGTTCGGAGTATAACTGAAGCTTTCTTT. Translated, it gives CASRAEVRSITEAFF.

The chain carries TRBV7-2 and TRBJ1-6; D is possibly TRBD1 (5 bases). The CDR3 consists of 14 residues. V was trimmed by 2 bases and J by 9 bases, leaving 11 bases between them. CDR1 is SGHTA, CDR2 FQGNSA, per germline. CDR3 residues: CASSLSRQISPLHF. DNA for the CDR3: TGTGCCAGCAGCTTAAGCCGACAGATTTCACCCCTCCACTTT. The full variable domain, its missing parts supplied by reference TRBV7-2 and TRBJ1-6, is GAGVSQSPSNKVTEKGKDVELRCDPISGHTALYWYRQSLGQGLEFLIYFQGNSAPDKSGLPSDRFSAERTGGSVSTLTIQRTQQEDSAVYLCASSLSRQISPLHFGNGTRLTVT.

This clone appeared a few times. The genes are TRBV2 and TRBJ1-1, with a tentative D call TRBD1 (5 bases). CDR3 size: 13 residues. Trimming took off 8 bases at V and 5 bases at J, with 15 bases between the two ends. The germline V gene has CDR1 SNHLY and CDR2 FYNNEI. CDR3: CASCNLGATEAFF. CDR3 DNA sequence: TGTGCCAGCTGCAATCTAGGGGCGACTGAAGCTTTCTTT.

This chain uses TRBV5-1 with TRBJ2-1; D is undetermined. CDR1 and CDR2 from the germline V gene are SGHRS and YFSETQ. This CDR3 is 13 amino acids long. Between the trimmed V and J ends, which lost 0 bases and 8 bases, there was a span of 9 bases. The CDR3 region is CASSLGWSDEQFF. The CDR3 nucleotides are TGCGCCAGCAGCTTGGGTTGGTCGGATGAGCAGTTCTTC.

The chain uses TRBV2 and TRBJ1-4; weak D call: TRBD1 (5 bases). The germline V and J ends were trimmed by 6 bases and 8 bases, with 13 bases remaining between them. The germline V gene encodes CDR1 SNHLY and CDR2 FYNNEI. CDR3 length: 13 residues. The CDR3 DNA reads TGTGCCAGCAGCAGGGCCGAGGTAGAAAAACTGTTTTTT. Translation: CASSRAEVEKLFF.

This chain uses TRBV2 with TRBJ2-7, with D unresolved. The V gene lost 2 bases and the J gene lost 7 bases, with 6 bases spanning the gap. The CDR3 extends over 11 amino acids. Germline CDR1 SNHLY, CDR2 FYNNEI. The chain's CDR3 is CASSERQEQYF. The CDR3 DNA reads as TGTGCCAGCAGTGAAAGACAAGAGCAGTACTTC. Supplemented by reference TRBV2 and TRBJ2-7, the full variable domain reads EPEVTQTPSHQVTQMGQEVILRCVPISNHLYFYWYRQILGQKVEFLVSFYNNEISEKSEIFDDQFSVERPDGSNFTLKIRSTKLEDSAMYFCASSERQEQYFGPGTRLTVT.

The CDR3 nucleotides read TGTGCCAGCACCCTCAGCGGGGGTTTTTCACCCCTCCACTTT. It translates to CASTLSGGFSPLHF. V gene TRBV6-5 combines with J gene TRBJ1-6; tentatively, D is TRBD1 (5 bases). The CDR3 sequence is 14 residues long. CDR1 MNHEY and CDR2 SVGAGI come from the germline V gene. The germline V and J ends were trimmed by 7 bases and 9 bases, with 16 bases remaining between them.

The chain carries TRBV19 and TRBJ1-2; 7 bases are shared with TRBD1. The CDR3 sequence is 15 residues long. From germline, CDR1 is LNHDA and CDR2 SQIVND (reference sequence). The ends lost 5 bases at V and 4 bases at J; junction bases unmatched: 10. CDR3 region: CASSSSTGMFYGYTF. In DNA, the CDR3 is TGTGCCAGTAGTTCCTCGACAGGGATGTTCTATGGCTACACCTTC.

The CDR3 sequence is CASSRFPNQPQHF. In nucleotides, the CDR3 is TGTGCCAGTAGTAGATTTCCCAATCAGCCCCAGCATTTT. V and J are TRBV19 and TRBJ1-5; D unresolved. V was cut by 4 bases and J by 3 bases, with 7 bases left in between. CDR1 is LNHDA and CDR2 is SQIVND in the germline V gene (reference sequence). The CDR3 length is 13 residues.

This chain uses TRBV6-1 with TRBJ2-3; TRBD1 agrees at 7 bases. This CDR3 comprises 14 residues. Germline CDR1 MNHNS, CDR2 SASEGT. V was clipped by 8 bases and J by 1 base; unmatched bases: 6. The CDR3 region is CASVRDRRTDTQYF. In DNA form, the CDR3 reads TGTGCCAGCGTACGGGACAGACGCACAGATACGCAGTATTTT.

The CDR3 here is CASSFDGSPLHF. Here the CDR3 DNA reads TGTGCCAGCAGCTTCGACGGTTCACCCCTCCACTTT. V gene TRBV7-9 combines with J gene TRBJ1-6; D gene unclear. The V gene's germline CDR1 is SEHNR and CDR2 FQNEAQ (reference sequence). The V end was cut by 3 bases, the J end by 9 bases, with 6 bases between. CDR3 length: 12 amino acids. The full variable domain, completed using reference TRBV7-9 and TRBJ1-6, is DTGVSQNPRHKITKRGQNVTFRCDPISEHNRLYWYRQTLGQGPEFLTYFQNEAQLEKSRLLSDRFSAERPKGSFSTLEIQRTEQGDSAMYLCASSFDGSPLHFGNGTRLTVT.

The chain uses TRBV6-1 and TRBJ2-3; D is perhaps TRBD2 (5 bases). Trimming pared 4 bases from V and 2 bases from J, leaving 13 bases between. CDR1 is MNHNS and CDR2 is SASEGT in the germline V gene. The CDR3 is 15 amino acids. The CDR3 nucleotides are TGTGCCAGCAGTGCAGAGCGGACCAACACAGATACGCAGTATTTT. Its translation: CASSAERTNTDTQYF.

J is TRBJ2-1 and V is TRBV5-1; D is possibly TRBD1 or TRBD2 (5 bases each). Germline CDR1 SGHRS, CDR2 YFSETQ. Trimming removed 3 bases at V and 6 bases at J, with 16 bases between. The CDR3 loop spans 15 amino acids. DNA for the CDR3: TGCGCCAGCAGCTCGGGGCAGGGAAGCCCCAATGAGCAGTTCTTC. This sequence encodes CASSSGQGSPNEQFF. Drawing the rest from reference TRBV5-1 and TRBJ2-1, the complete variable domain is KAGVTQTPRYLIKTRGQQVTLSCSPISGHRSVSWYQQTPGQGLQFLFEYFSETQRNKGNFPGRFSGRQFSNSRSEMNVSTLELGDSALYLCASSSGQGSPNEQFFGPGTRLTVL.

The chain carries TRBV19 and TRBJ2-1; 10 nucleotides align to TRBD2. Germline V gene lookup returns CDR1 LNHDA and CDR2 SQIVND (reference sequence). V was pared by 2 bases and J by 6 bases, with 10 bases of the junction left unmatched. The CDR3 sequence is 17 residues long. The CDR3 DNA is TGTGCCAGTAGTATAATTGTAGCGGGGGGTAGGGGCAATGAGCAGTTCTTC. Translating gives CASSIIVAGGRGNEQFF.

The CDR3 DNA sequence: TGTGCCAGCAGTTTGTTGGACAGGGCTGGCTACACCTTC. The encoded protein is CASSLLDRAGYTF. The V call is TRBV27, the J call TRBJ1-2; TRBD1 matches 8 bases. The CDR3 has 13 residues. The ends lost 3 bases at V and 7 bases at J; junction bases unmatched: 4. From germline, CDR1 is MNHEY and CDR2 SMNVEV (reference sequence).